This T cell receptor beta chain was profiled in a study of T cell repertoires in cytomegalovirus infection. This clonotype appeared a few times. Its antigen is undetermined. The CDR3 runs 13 residues. Per the germline V gene, CDR1 is SGHNT and CDR2 is YENEEA. The junction had 4 bases not matched to a gene; V was cut back by 6 bases and J by 6 bases. One entry per CDR3 protein results from TCRdb running MiXCR on the reads. The table records 830,000 or so distinct CDR3 sequences, 30% to 35% of them present only once. The genes are TRBV11-3 and TRBJ2-2; 7 bases line up with TRBD2. The sample was cultured CD8+ T cells from PBMCs, taken from culture after CMV antigen stimulation. This clonotype was sampled from a human donor in good health (CMV status not recorded). Some clones in this sample may be carry-over from other donors' samples. Here the CDR3 DNA reads TGTGCCAGCAGACGGCGGGGGTCCGGGGAGCTGTTTTTT. Its protein product is CASRRRGSGELFF.